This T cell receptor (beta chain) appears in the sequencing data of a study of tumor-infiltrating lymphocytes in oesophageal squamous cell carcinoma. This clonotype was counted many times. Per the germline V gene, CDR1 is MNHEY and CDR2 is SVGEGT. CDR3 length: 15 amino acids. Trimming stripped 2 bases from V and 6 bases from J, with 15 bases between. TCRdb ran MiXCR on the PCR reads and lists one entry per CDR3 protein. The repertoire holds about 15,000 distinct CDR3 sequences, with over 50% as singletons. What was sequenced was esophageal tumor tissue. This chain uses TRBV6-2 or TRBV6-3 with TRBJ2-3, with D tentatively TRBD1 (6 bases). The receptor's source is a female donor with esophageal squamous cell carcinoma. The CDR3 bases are TGTGCCAGCAGTTACCCGACAGGCTCCCCTGATACGCAGTATTTT. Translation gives CASSYPTGSPDTQYF.